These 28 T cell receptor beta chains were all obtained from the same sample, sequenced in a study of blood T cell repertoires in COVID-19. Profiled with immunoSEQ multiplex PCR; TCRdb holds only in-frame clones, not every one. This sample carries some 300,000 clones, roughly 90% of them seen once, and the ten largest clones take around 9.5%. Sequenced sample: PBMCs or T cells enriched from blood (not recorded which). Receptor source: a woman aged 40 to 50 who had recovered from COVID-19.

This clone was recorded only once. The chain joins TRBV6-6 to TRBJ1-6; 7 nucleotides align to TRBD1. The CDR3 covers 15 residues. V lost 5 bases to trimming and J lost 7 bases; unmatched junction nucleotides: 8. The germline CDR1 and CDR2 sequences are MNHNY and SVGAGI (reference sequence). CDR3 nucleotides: TGTGCCAGCAGTCCTGGTGGGACAGCAAATTCACCCCTCCACTTT. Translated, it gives CASSPGGTANSPLHF.

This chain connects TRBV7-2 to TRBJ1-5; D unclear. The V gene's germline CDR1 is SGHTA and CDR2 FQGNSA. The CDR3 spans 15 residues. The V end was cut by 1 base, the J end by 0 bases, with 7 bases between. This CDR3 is CASSLDSGSNQPQHF. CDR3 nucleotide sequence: TGTGCCAGCAGCTTAGACTCGGGTAGCAATCAGCCCCAGCATTTT.

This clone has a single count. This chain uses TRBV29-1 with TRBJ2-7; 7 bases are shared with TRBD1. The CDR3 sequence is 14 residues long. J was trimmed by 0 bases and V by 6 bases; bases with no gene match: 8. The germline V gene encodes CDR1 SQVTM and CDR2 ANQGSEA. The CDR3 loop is CSVRLQGHSYEQYF. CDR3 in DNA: TGCAGCGTCAGATTACAGGGGCACTCCTACGAGCAGTACTTC.

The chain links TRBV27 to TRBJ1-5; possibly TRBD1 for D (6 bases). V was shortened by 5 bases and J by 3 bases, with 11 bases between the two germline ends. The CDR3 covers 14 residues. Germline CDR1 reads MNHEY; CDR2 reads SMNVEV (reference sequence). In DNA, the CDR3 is TGTGCCAGCAGTCAACGACAGGACAATCAGCCCCAGCATTTT. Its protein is CASSQRQDNQPQHF.

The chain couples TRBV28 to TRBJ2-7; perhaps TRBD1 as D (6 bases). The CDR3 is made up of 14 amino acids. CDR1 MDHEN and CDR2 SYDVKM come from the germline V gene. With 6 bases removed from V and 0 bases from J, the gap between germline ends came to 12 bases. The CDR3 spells CASSLQGHSYEQYF. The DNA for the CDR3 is TGTGCCAGCAGCCTCCAGGGGCACTCCTACGAGCAGTACTTC.

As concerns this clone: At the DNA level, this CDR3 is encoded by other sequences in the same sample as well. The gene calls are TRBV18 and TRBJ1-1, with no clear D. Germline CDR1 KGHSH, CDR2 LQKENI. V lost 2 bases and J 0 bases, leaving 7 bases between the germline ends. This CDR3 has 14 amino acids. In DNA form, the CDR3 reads TGTGCCAGCTCACCAGCAGGCATGAACACTGAAGCTTTCTTT. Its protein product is CASSPAGMNTEAFF.

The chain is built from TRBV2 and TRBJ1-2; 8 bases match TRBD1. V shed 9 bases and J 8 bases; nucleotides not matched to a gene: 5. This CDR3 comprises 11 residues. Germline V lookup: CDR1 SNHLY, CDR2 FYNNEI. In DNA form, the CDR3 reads TGTGCCAGACAGGGGGAGAAGGGCTACACCTTC. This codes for CARQGEKGYTF.

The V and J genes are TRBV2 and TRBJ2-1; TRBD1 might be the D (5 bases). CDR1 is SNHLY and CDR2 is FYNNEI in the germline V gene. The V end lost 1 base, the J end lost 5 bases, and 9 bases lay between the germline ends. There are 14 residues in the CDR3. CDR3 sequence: CASSEEQGNNEQFF. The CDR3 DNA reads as TGTGCCAGCAGTGAAGAGCAGGGCAACAATGAGCAGTTCTTC.

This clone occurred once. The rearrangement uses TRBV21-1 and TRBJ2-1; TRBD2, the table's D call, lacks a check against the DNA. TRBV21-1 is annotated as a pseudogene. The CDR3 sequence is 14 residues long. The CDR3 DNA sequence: TGTGCCAGCAGCAAATTCCGGGAGGACAATGAGCAGTTCTTC. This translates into CASSKFREDNEQFF.

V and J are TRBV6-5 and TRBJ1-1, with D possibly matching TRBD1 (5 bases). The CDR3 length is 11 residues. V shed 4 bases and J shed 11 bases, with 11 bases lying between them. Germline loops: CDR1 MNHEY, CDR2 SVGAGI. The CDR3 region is CASSSGGFAFF. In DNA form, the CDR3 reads TGTGCCAGCAGTTCGGGGGGGTTCGCTTTCTTT.

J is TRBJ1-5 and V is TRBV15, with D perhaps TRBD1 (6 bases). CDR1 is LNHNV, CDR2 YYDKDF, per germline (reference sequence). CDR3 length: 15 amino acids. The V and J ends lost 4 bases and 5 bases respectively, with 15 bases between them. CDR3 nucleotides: TGTGCCACCAGCACTCGAGGGGGGGGTCATCAGCCCCAGCATTTT. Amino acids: CATSTRGGGHQPQHF.

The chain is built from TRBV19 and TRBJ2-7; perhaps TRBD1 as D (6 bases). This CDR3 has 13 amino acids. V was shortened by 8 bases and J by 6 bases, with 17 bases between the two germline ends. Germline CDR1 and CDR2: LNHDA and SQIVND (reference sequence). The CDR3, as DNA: TGTGCCAGTTCCGTACAGGGAGTCGGCGAGCAGTACTTC. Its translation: CASSVQGVGEQYF.

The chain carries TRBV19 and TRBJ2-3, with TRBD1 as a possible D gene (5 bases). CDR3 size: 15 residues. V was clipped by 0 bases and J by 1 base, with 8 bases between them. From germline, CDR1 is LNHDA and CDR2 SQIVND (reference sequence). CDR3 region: CASSIDETGTDTQYF. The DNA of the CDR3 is TGTGCCAGTAGTATAGACGAGACAGGCACAGATACGCAGTATTTT.

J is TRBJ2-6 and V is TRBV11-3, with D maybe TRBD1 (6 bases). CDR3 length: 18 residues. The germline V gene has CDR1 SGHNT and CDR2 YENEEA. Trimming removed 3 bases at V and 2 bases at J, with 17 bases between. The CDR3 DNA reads TGTGCCAGCAGCTTTTTATTGGCCAGGGGCACTGGGGCCAACGTCCTGACTTTC. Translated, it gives CASSFLLARGTGANVLTF. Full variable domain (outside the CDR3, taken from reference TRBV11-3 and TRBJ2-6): EAGVVQSPRYKIIEKKQPVAFWCNPISGHNTLYWYLQNLGQGPELLIRYENEEAVDDSQLPKDRFSAERLKGVDSTLKIQPAELGDSAVYLCASSFLLARGTGANVLTFGAGSRLTVL.

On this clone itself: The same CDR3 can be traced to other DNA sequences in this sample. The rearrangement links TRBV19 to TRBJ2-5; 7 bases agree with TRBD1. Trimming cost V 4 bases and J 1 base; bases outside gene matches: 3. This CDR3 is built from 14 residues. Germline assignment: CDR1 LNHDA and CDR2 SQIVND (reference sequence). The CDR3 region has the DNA TGTGCCAGTAGTACCGGGACAGTCCAAGAGACCCAGTACTTC. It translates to CASSTGTVQETQYF.

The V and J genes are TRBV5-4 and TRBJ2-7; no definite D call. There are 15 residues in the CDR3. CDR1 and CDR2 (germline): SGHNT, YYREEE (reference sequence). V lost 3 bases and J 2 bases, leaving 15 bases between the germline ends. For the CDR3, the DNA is TGTGCCAGCAGCTCCCCCGGTCTTTCCCCCTACGAGCAGTACTTC. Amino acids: CASSSPGLSPYEQYF.

The CDR3 sequence is CASINRRGDTQYF. The CDR3 nucleotides read TGTGCCAGTATCAACAGACGTGGGGATACGCAGTATTTT. The chain has TRBV19 and TRBJ2-3; D is unresolved. Trimming shortened V by 7 bases and J by 6 bases, and 14 bases separated the two germline ends. Germline lookup yields CDR1 LNHDA and CDR2 SQIVND (reference sequence). The CDR3 is 13 residues long.

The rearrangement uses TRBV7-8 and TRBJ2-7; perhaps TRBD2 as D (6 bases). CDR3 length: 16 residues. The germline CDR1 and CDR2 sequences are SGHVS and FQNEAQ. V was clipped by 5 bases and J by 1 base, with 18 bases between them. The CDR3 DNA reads TGTGCCAGCAGCCCCCGAGGAGGGGAAGGATCCTACGAGCAGTACTTC. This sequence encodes CASSPRGGEGSYEQYF.

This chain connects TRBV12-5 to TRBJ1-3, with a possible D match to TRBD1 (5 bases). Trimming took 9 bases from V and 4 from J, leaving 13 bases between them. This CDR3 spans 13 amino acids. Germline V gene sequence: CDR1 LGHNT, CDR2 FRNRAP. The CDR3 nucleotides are TGTGCTAGGGAGTGGGGGAGGGGAAACACCATATATTTT. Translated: CAREWGRGNTIYF.

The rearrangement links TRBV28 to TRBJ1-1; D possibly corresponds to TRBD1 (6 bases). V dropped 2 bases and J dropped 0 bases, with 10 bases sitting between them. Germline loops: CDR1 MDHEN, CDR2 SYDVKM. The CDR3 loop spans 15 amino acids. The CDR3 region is CASSLLGQLNTEAFF. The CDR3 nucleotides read TGTGCCAGCAGTTTACTGGGACAACTGAACACTGAAGCTTTCTTT.

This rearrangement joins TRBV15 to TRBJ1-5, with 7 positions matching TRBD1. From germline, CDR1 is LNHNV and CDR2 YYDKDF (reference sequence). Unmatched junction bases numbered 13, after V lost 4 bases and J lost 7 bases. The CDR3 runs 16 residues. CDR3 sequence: CATSTKGRGAGQPQHF. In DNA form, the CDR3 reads TGTGCCACCAGCACCAAGGGCAGGGGGGCGGGACAGCCCCAGCATTTT.

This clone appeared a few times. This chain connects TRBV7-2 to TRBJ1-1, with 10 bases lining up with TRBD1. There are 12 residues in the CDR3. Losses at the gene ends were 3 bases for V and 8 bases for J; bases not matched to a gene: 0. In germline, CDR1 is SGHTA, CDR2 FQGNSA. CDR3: CASSLDRGEAFF. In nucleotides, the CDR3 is TGTGCCAGCAGCTTGGACAGGGGGGAAGCTTTCTTT. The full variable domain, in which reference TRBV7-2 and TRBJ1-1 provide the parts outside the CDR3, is GAGVSQSPSNKVTEKGKDVELRCDPISGHTALYWYRQSLGQGLEFLIYFQGNSAPDKSGLPSDRFSAERTGGSVSTLTIQRTQQEDSAVYLCASSLDRGEAFFGQGTRLTVV.

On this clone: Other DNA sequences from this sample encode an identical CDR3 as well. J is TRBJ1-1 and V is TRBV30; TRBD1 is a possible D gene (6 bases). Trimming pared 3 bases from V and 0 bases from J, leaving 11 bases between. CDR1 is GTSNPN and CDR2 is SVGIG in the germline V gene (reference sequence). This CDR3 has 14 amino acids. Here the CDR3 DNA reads TGTGCCTGGAGCCCGGGACACTTGAACACTGAAGCTTTCTTT. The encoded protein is CAWSPGHLNTEAFF. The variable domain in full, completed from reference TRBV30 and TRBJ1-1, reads SQTIHQWPATLVQPVGSPLSLECTVEGTSNPNLYWYRQAAGRGLQLLFYSVGIGQISSEVPQNLSASRPQDRQFILSSKKLLLSDSGFYLCAWSPGHLNTEAFFGQGTRLTVV.

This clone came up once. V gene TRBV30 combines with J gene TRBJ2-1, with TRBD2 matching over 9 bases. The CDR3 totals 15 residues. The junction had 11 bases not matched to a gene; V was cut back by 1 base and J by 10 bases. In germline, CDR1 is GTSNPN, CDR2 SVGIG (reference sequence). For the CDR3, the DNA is TGTGCCTGGAGTGATCAGCGGGAGGCCGGGCGGGAGCAGTTCTTC. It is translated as CAWSDQREAGREQFF.

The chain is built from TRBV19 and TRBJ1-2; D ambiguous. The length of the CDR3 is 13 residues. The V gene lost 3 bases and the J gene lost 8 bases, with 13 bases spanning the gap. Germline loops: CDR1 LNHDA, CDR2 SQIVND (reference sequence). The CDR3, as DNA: TGTGCCAGTAGTATGTCCGCCAAAGAGGGCTACACCTTC. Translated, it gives CASSMSAKEGYTF.

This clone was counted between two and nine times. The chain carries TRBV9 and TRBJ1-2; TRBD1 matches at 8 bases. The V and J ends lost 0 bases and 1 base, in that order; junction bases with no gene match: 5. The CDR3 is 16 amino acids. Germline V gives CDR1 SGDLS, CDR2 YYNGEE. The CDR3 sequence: CASSVGLGQVNYGYTF. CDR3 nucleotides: TGTGCCAGCAGCGTAGGTCTGGGACAGGTTAACTATGGCTACACCTTC. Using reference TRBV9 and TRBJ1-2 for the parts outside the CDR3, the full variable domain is DSGVTQTPKHLITATGQRVTLRCSPRSGDLSVYWYQQSLDQGLQFLIQYYNGEERAKGNILERFSAQQFPDLHSELNLSSLELGDSALYFCASSVGLGQVNYGYTFGSGTRLTVV.

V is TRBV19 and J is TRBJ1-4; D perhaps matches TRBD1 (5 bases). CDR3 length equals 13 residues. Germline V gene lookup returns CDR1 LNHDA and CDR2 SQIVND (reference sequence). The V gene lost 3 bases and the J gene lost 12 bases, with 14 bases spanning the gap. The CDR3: CASSITAGGELFF. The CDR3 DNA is TGTGCCAGTAGTATTACCGCCGGGGGAGAACTGTTTTTT.

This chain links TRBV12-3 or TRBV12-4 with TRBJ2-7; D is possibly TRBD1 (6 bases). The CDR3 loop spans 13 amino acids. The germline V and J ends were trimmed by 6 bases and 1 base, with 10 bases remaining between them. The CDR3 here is CASSLGQSYEQYF. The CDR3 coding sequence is TGTGCCAGCAGCCTCGGACAGTCCTACGAGCAGTACTTC.